What follows is one T cell receptor (beta chain) and its context. The sample is drawn from a study of blood T cell repertoires in COVID-19. Background on the study: Whether acute or convalescent, the COVID-19 samples came from the United States, Italy and Spain. PBMCs, B-cell-depleted T cells, or T cells provided the cDNA or gDNA that made up the material.

The table came from immunoSEQ multiplex PCR; TCRdb's copy has only in-frame clones and leaves some out. Among around 450,000 clones, roughly 87% were seen once, and the ten largest hold around 0.64%. The TCR was taken from a woman between 18 and 29 years old who had recovered from COVID-19. Sequenced: PBMCs or T cells enriched from blood (not recorded which).

CDR3: CAWSVLVGARRGYTF. DNA of the CDR3: TGTGCCTGGAGTGTTCTGGTGGGGGCGCGGCGTGGCTACACCTTC. The V call is TRBV30, the J call TRBJ1-2; maybe TRBD1 (6 bases). CDR3 length equals 15 residues. Germline CDR1 GTSNPN, CDR2 SVGIG (reference sequence). Trimming shortened V by 0 bases and J by 7 bases, and 18 bases separated the two germline ends.